One T cell receptor beta chain is described in this entry. These data belong to a study of human T cells and chemical hapten exposure. Across the whole study: Patch tests put 0.01% DPC on the upper back, read at 6 days. Patients having alopecia areata, totalis or universalis were mostly female. Among samples, TCR yields varied mainly because of small differences in pooled library volume.

Time point defined: pre-sensitization, week 0. As to treatment: therapeutic diphenylcyclopropenone sensitization with weekly scalp DPC. The V gene's germline CDR1 is SGHDT and CDR2 YYEEEE. Between the trimmed V and J ends, which lost 0 bases and 7 bases, there was a span of 16 bases. The CDR3 covers 15 residues. Each CDR3 protein gets one entry after TCRdb re-called the RACE reads with MiXCR. The table shows about 180,000 distinct CDR3 sequences, with more than 25% occurring only once. The clonotype originates from a woman aged 30 to 39 with alopecia areata. Some clones in this sample may be carry-over from other donors' samples. The rearrangement uses TRBV5-6 and TRBJ1-2, with D tentatively TRBD1 (5 bases). The sample consisted of whole blood, taken in connection with sensitization to the hapten diphenylcyclopropenone (DPC). CDR3 protein: CASSLAGGLTGGYTF. Here the CDR3 DNA reads TGTGCCAGCAGCTTGGCTGGGGGTTTAACCGGTGGCTACACCTTC.